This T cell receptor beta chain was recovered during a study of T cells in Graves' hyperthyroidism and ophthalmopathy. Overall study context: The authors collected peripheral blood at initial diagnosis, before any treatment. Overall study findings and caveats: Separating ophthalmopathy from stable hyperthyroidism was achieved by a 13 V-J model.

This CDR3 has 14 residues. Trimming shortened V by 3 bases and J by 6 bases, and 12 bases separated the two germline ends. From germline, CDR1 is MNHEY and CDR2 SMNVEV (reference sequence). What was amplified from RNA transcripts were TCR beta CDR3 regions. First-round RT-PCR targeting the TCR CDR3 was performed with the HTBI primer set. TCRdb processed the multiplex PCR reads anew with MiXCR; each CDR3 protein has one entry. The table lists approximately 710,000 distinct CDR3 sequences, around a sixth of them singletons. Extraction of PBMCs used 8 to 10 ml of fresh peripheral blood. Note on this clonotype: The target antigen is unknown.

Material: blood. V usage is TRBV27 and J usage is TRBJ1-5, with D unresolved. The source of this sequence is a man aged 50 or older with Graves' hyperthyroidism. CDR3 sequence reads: CASSFTARSQPQHF. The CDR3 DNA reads TGTGCCAGCAGTTTTACCGCACGGAGTCAGCCCCAGCATTTT.